Following are 7 T cell receptor beta chains from one sample sequenced in a study of T-cell reconstitution after alpha-beta-depleted transplantation in children. Points from the study as a whole: T cells produced anew were the main source of T-cell counts and diversity one year after transplant.

The antigens for these receptors are not known. Unique molecular identifiers were used to barcode this TCRbeta library. TCRdb passed the PCR reads through MiXCR, listing each CDR3 protein once. This sample has hundreds of thousands of distinct CDR3 sequences, with 6.5% to 9% found just once. The material was peripheral blood, obtained 360 days after TCRalphabeta/CD19-depleted stem cell transplant. Every receptor here comes from a female patient between 2 and 15 years old who had a stem cell transplant for Fanconi anemia, so the T cells may come from the graft donor.

As regards this clonotype: At one end, the junction sequence differs from germline, possibly due to a read error. V usage is TRBV13 and J usage is TRBJ2-7; D remains ambiguous. This CDR3 is 14 amino acids long. Germline-derived CDR1 and CDR2 are PRHDT and FYEKMQ (reference sequence). The DNA for the CDR3 is TGTGCCAGCAGCTTAGATGAAGTTCCCTACGAGCAGTGCTTC. It codes for CASSLDEVPYEQCF.

This clonotype was observed at least ten times. This sequence joins TRBV12-3 or TRBV12-4 and TRBJ1-1, with 8 bases matching TRBD1. CDR3 size: 12 residues. Trimming at V came to 5 bases and at J to 11 bases, leaving 7 bases not matched to a gene. This CDR3 reads CASSLQWDRAFF. The CDR3 DNA reads as TGTGCCAGCAGTCTCCAGTGGGACAGGGCTTTCTTT.

The chain has TRBV7-9 and TRBJ1-6; tentative D call: TRBD1 (5 bases). The CDR3 contains 15 residues. Per the germline V gene, CDR1 is SEHNR and CDR2 is FQNEAQ (reference sequence). V lost 3 bases, J lost 6 bases, and 12 bases lay in between. CDR3 region: CASSLEGPANSPLHF. CDR3 DNA sequence: TGTGCCAGCAGCTTGGAGGGGCCGGCTAATTCACCCCTCCACTTT.

There are a few counts of this clonotype. The chain is built from TRBV5-5 and TRBJ1-2; D perhaps matches TRBD1 (5 bases). Germline V CDR1 and CDR2: SGHKS, YYEKEE (reference sequence). V lost 4 bases and J 4 bases, leaving 17 bases between the germline ends. The CDR3 runs 15 residues. CDR3 DNA: TGTGCCAGCAGCACCCGCCCGGGGCTACTCTATGGCTACACCTTC. As protein: CASSTRPGLLYGYTF.

J is TRBJ2-3 and V is TRBV20-1, with D unresolved. Trimming pared 1 base from V and 2 bases from J, leaving 10 bases between. Looked up from germline, CDR1 is DFQATT and CDR2 is SNEGSKA (reference sequence). This CDR3 is 14 amino acids long. CDR3 residues: CSARAPKYTDTQYF. The DNA of the CDR3 is TGCAGTGCTAGAGCCCCGAAATACACAGATACGCAGTATTTT.

This clonotype has a count of ten or more. This chain connects TRBV7-9 to TRBJ2-5; D is unresolved. V was cut by 6 bases and J by 4 bases, with 9 bases left in between. The CDR3 length is 12 residues. The germline V gene encodes CDR1 SEHNR and CDR2 FQNEAQ (reference sequence). The chain's CDR3 is CASRRTGETQYF. CDR3 nucleotides: TGTGCCAGCAGAAGGACGGGAGAGACCCAGTACTTC.

The chain couples TRBV18 to TRBJ2-3, with 7 bases identical to TRBD1. The V gene's germline CDR1 is KGHSH and CDR2 LQKENI. V was pared by 4 bases and J by 2 bases, with 9 bases of the junction left unmatched. The CDR3 is 16 amino acids. Here the CDR3 reads CASSLTTGSTTDTQYF. The DNA for the CDR3 is TGTGCCAGCTCACTAACGACAGGGTCCACCACAGATACGCAGTATTTT. Supplemented by reference TRBV18 and TRBJ2-3, the full variable domain reads NAGVMQNPRHLVRRRGQEARLRCSPMKGHSHVYWYRQLPEEGLKFMVYLQKENIIDESGMPKERFSAEFPKEGPSILRIQQVVRGDSAAYFCASSLTTGSTTDTQYFGPGTRLTVL.